A selection of T cell receptor beta chains follows, all from one sample in a study of blood T cell repertoires in COVID-19. TCRdb's copy holds only in-frame clones and misses some; the assay was immunoSEQ multiplex PCR. The repertoire holds hundreds of thousands of clones, with about 89% as singletons. The sample consisted of peripheral blood. These TCRs come from a woman in her fifties or sixties with COVID-19, enrolled during active disease. Each CDR3 is given with its conserved first and last residue. Each record gives: D gene, clone size, V gene, J gene, CDR3 DNA, CDR3 protein. The D gene is left open where the match is weak. Expanded clones are given a class, and other clones once, few, many or no size at all.

d_call: NA
clone_size: NA
v_call: TRBV3-1/TRBV3-2
j_call: TRBJ2-3
cdr3_nt: TGTGCCAGCAGCCGACAGGGCACAGATACGCAGTATTTT
cdr3_aa: CASSRQGTDTQYF

d_call: TRBD1
clone_size: NA
v_call: TRBV4-1
j_call: TRBJ1-1
cdr3_nt: TGCGCCAGCAGCCACCTAGACAGGGGCACTGAAGCTTTCTTT
cdr3_aa: CASSHLDRGTEAFF

d_call: NA
clone_size: once
v_call: TRBV30
j_call: TRBJ1-1
cdr3_nt: TGTGCCTGGAGCGAAGACAGACAGAACACTGAAGCTTTCTTT
cdr3_aa: CAWSEDRQNTEAFF

d_call: NA
clone_size: NA
v_call: TRBV19
j_call: TRBJ1-1
cdr3_nt: TGTGCCAGTAGTATAGCAGGGTTGAACACTGAAGCTTTCTTT
cdr3_aa: CASSIAGLNTEAFF

d_call: TRBD2
clone_size: NA
v_call: TRBV11-3
j_call: TRBJ2-3
cdr3_nt: TGTGCCAGCAGCCCCAACCGGGGACTAGCGGGGTACCCAGATACGCAGTATTTT
cdr3_aa: CASSPNRGLAGYPDTQYF

d_call: NA
clone_size: NA
v_call: TRBV7-3
j_call: TRBJ2-7
cdr3_nt: TGTGCCAGCAGCTTAAATTTTGATGCGGACGAGCAGTACTTC
cdr3_aa: CASSLNFDADEQYF

d_call: TRBD1
clone_size: once
v_call: TRBV29-1
j_call: TRBJ2-7
cdr3_nt: TGCAGCGTTGGACAGGGGTCCTACGAGCAGTACTTC
cdr3_aa: CSVGQGSYEQYF

d_call: NA
clone_size: once
v_call: TRBV10-3
j_call: TRBJ1-6
cdr3_nt: TGTGCCATCAGTGACGGGGGAAATTCACCCCTCCACTTT
cdr3_aa: CAISDGGNSPLHF

d_call: NA
clone_size: NA
v_call: TRBV2
j_call: TRBJ2-2
cdr3_nt: TGTGCCAGCAGACAGGGTGACACCGGGGAGCTGTTTTTT
cdr3_aa: CASRQGDTGELFF

d_call: NA
clone_size: NA
v_call: TRBV28
j_call: TRBJ1-2
cdr3_nt: TGTGCCAGCAGTTTCGTTAACTATGGCTACACCTTC
cdr3_aa: CASSFVNYGYTF

d_call: NA
clone_size: NA
v_call: TRBV7-6
j_call: TRBJ1-1
cdr3_nt: TGTGCCAGCAGCCCCCCAGGGTCTGAAGCTTTCTTT
cdr3_aa: CASSPPGSEAFF

d_call: NA
clone_size: NA
v_call: TRBV29-1
j_call: TRBJ1-2
cdr3_nt: TGCAGCGTGCGGGACCTTGGGGATGGCTACACCTTC
cdr3_aa: CSVRDLGDGYTF

d_call: TRBD1
clone_size: NA
v_call: TRBV3-1/TRBV3-2
j_call: TRBJ1-4
cdr3_nt: TGTGCCAGCAGCCGCGGACAGGATGAAAAACTGTTTTTT
cdr3_aa: CASSRGQDEKLFF